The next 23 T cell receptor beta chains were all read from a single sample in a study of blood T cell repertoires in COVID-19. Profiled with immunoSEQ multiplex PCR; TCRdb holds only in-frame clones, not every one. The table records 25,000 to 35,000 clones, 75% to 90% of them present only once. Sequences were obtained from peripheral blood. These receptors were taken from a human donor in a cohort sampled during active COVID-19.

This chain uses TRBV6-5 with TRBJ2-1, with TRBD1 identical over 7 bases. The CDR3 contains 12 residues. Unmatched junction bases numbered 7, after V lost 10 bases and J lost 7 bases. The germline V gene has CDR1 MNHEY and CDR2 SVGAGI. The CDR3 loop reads CATTGASNEQFF. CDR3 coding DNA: TGTGCCACCACAGGGGCCTCGAATGAGCAGTTCTTC.

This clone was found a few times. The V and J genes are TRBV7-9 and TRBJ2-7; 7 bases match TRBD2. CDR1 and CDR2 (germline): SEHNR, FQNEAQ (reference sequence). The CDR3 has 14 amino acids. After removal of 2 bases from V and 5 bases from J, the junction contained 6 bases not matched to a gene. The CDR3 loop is CASSLTGGAHEQYF. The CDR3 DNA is TGTGCCAGCAGCTTAACGGGGGGTGCCCACGAGCAGTACTTC.

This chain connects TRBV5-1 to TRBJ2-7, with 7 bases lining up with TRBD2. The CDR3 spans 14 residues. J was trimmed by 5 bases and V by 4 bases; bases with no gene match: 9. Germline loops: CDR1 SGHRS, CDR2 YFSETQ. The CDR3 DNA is TGCGCCAGCAGCATTGGGGGGGTTCGGCACGAGCAGTACTTC. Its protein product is CASSIGGVRHEQYF.

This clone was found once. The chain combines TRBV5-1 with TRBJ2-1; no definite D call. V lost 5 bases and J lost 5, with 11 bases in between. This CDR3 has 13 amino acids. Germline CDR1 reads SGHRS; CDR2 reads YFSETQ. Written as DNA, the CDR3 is TGCGCCAGCAGAACCACCCCGGACAATGAGCAGTTCTTC. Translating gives CASRTTPDNEQFF.

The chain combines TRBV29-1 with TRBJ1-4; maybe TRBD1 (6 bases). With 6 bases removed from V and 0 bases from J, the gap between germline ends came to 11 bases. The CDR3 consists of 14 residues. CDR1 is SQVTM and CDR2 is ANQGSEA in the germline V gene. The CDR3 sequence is CSVRTVPTNEKLFF. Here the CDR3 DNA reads TGCAGCGTCAGGACAGTACCAACTAATGAAAAACTGTTTTTT.

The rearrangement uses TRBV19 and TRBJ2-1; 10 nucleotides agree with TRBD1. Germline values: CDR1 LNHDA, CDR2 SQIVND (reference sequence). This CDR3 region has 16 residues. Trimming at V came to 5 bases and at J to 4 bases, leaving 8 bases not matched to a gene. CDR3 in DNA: TGTGCCAGTAGTCCTAGGGGACAGGGGCGGTACAATGAGCAGTTCTTC. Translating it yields CASSPRGQGRYNEQFF.

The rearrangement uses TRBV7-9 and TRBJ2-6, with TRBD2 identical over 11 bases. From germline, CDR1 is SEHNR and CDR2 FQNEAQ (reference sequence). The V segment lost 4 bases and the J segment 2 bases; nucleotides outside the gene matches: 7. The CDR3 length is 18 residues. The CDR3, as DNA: TGTGCCAGCAGCTCTCGACTAGCGGGACCCCCTGGGGCCAACGTCCTGACTTTC. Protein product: CASSSRLAGPPGANVLTF.

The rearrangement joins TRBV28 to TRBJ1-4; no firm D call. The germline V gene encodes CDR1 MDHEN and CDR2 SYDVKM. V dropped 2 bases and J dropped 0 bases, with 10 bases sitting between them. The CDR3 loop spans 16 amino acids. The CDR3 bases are TGTGCCAGCAGTTTAGGCAGTGATCCAACTAATGAAAAACTGTTTTTT. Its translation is CASSLGSDPTNEKLFF.

The CDR3 coding sequence is TGTGCCAGCAGCTCCACCGGGACAGGGGAATCTATCTACAATGAGCAGTTCTTC. Protein: CASSSTGTGESIYNEQFF. The V gene is TRBV2, the J gene TRBJ2-1, with 10 bases fitting TRBD1. V was pared by 6 bases and J by 3 bases, with 14 bases of the junction left unmatched. This CDR3 comprises 18 residues. Germline CDR1 is SNHLY and CDR2 is FYNNEI.

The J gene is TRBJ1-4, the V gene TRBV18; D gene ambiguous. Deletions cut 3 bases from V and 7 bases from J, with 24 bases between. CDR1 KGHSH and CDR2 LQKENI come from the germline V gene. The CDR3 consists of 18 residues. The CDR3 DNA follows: TGTGCCAGCTCACCCGATACAGACGGGGTCCCTCGAGGTGAAAAACTGTTTTTT. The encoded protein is CASSPDTDGVPRGEKLFF.

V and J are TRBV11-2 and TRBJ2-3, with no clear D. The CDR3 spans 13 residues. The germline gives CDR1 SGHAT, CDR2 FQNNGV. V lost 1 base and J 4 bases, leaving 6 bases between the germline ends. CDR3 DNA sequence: TGTGCCAGCAGCTTAGCTGTCTCAGATACGCAGTATTTT. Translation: CASSLAVSDTQYF.

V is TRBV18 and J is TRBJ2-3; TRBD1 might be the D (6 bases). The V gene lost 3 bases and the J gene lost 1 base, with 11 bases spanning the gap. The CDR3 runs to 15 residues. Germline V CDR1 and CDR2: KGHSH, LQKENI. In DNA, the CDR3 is TGTGCCAGCTCACCCAACGCAGGGGGCACAGATACGCAGTATTTT. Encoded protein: CASSPNAGGTDTQYF.

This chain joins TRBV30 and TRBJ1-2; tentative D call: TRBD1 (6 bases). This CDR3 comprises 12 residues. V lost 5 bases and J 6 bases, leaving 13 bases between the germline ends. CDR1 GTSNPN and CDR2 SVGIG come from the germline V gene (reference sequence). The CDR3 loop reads CAWGRGFDGYTF. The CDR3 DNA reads TGTGCCTGGGGCAGGGGTTTCGATGGCTACACCTTC.

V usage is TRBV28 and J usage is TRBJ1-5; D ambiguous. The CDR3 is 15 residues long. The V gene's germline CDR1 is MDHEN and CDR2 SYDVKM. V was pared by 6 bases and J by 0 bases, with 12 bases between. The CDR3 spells CASSYPGDSNQPQHF. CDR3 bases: TGTGCCAGCAGCTACCCCGGGGATAGCAATCAGCCCCAGCATTTT.

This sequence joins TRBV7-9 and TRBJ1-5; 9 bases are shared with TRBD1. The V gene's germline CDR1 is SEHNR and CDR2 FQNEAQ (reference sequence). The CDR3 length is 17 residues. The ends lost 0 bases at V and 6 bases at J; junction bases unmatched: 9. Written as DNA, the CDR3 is TGTGCCAGCAGCTTAGCCCTCGGGACAGGGAGAGGTCAGCCCCAGCATTTT. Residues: CASSLALGTGRGQPQHF. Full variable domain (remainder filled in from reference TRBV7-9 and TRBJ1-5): DTGVSQNPRHKITKRGQNVTFRCDPISEHNRLYWYRQTLGQGPEFLTYFQNEAQLEKSRLLSDRFSAERPKGSFSTLEIQRTEQGDSAMYLCASSLALGTGRGQPQHFGDGTRLSIL.

CDR3 sequence (DNA): TGTGCCAGCAGTGAAGCCCCGGGGGTAGGAAACACCATATATTTT. Amino acids: CASSEAPGVGNTIYF. This rearrangement joins TRBV2 to TRBJ1-3, with D maybe TRBD1 (5 bases). Trimming removed 0 bases from V and 4 bases from J, with 10 bases in between. CDR1 is SNHLY and CDR2 is FYNNEI in the germline V gene. This CDR3 spans 15 amino acids.

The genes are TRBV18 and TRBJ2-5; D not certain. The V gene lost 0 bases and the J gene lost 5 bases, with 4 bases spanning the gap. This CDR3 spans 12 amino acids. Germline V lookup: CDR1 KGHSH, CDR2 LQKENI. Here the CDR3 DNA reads TGTGCCAGCTCACCACCGGAGGAGACCCAGTACTTC. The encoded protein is CASSPPEETQYF.

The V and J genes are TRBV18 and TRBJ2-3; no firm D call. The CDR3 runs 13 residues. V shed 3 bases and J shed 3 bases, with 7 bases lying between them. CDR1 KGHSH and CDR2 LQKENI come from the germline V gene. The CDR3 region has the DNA TGTGCCAGCTCACCCTTGAGAACAGATACGCAGTATTTT. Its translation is CASSPLRTDTQYF.

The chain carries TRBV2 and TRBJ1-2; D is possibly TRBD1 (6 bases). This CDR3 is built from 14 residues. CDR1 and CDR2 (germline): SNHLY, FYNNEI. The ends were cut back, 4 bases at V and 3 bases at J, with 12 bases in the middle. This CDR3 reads CASSAEGGDYGYTF. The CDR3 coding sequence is TGTGCCAGCAGTGCCGAAGGGGGGGACTATGGCTACACCTTC.

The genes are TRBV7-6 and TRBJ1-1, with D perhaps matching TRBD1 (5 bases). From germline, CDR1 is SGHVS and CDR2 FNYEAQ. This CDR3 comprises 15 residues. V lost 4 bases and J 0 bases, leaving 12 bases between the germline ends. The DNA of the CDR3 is TGTGCCAGCAGCTCACCCGACAGATTGAACACTGAAGCTTTCTTT. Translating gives CASSSPDRLNTEAFF.

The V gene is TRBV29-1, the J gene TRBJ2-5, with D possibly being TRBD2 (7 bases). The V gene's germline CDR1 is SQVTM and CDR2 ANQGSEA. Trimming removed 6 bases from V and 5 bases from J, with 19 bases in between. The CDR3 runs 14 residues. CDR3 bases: TGCAGCGTCGATCCCGCGGGGGCCGGGGAGACCCAGTACTTC. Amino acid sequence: CSVDPAGAGETQYF.

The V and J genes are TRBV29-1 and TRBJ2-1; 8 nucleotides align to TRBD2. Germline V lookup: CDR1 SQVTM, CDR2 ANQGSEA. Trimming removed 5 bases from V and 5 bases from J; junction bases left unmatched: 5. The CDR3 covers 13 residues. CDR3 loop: CSVPSGQNNEQFF. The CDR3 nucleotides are TGCAGCGTTCCTAGCGGGCAAAACAATGAGCAGTTCTTC.

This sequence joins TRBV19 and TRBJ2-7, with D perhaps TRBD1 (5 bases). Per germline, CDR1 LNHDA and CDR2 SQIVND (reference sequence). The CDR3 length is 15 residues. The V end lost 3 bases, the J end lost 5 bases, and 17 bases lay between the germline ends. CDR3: CASSIRREKGDEQYF. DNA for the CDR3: TGTGCCAGTAGTATCCGTAGGGAAAAAGGGGACGAGCAGTACTTC.